This T cell receptor (beta chain) stems from a study of siplizumab effects on memory and regulatory T cells. Notes on the study in general: In roughly 75-95% of proliferating CD4+ or CD8+ clones, a naive or memory phenotype could not be assigned.

V lost 7 bases and J 1 base, leaving 13 bases between the germline ends. This CDR3 is built from 14 residues. Germline-derived CDR1 and CDR2 are LNHDA and SQIVND (reference sequence). Concerning this clone: Its specificity is unknown.

Method: immunoSEQ multiplex PCR; TCRdb's copy keeps in-frame clones and lacks some. In the table there are more than 90,000 clones, 85% to 95% of which are singletons. This chain uses TRBV19 with TRBJ2-5; the D gene is possibly TRBD2 (5 bases). Sequencing used non-Treg CD4+ T cells sorted from blood. This sequence was found in a human donor in good health. The CDR3 DNA is TGTGCCAGTAAAGGGCAGCGGCCCCAAGAGACCCAGTACTTC. It yields the protein CASKGQRPQETQYF.